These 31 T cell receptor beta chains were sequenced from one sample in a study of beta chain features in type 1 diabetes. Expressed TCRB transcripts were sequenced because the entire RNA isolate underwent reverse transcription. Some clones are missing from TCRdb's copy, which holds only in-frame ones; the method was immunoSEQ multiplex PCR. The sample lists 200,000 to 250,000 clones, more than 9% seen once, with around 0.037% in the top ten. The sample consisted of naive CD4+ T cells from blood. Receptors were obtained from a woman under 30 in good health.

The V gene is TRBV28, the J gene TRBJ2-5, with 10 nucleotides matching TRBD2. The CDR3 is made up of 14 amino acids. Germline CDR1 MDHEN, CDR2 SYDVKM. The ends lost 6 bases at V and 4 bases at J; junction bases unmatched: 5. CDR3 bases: TGTGCCAGCAGCTCTAGCGGGAGTTCAGAGACCCAGTACTTC. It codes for CASSSSGSSETQYF.

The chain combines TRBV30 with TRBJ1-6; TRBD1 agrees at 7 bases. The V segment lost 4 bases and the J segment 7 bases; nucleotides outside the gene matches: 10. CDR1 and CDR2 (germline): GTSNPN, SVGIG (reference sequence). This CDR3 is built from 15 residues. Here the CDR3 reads CAWNREGTVNSPLHF. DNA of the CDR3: TGTGCCTGGAATCGGGAGGGGACAGTCAATTCACCCCTCCACTTT.

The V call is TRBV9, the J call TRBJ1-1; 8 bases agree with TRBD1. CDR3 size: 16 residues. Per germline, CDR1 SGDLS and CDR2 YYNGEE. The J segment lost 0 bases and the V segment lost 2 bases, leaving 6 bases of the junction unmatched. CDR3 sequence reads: CASSVVQGAMNTEAFF. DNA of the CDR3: TGTGCCAGCAGCGTGGTTCAGGGGGCCATGAACACTGAAGCTTTCTTT.

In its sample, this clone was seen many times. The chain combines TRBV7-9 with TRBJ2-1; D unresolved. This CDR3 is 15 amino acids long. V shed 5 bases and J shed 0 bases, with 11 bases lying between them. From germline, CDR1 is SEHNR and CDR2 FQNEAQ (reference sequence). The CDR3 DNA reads TGTGCCAGCAGCCCTGGGCTGAGCTCCTACAATGAGCAGTTCTTC. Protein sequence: CASSPGLSSYNEQFF. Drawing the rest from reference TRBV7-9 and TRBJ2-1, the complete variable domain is DTGVSQNPRHKITKRGQNVTFRCDPISEHNRLYWYRQTLGQGPEFLTYFQNEAQLEKSRLLSDRFSAERPKGSFSTLEIQRTEQGDSAMYLCASSPGLSSYNEQFFGPGTRLTVL.

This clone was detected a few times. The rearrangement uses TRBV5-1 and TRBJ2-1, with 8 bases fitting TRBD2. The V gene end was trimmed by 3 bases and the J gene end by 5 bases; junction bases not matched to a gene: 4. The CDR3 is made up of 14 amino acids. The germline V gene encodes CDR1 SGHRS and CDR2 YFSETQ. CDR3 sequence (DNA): TGCGCCAGCAGCTCGTCGGGGGGGCACAATGAGCAGTTCTTC. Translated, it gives CASSSSGGHNEQFF.

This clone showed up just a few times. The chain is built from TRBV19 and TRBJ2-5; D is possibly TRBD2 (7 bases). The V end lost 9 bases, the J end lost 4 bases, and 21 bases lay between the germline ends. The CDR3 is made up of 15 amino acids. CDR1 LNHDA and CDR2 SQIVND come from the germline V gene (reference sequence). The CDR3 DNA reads TGTGCCAGGGGGAAGGCGGGGGCGTGGGGAGAGACCCAGTACTTC. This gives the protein CARGKAGAWGETQYF.

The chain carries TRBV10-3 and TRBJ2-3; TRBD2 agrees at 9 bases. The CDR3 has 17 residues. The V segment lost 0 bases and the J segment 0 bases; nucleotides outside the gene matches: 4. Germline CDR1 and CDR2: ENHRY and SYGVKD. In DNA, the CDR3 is TGTGCCATCAGTGAGTCGCGCCTAGCGGGGAGCACAGATACGCAGTATTTT. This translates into CAISESRLAGSTDTQYF.

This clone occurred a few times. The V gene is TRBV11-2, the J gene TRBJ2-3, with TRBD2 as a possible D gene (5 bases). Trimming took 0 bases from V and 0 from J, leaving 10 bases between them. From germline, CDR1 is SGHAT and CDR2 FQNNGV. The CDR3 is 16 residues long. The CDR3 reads CASSLDWASSTDTQYF. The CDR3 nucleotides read TGTGCCAGCAGCTTAGATTGGGCTAGCAGCACAGATACGCAGTATTTT.

CDR3 amino acids: CASSLESGSYEQYF. The CDR3 DNA sequence: TGTGCCAGCAGCTTAGAATCCGGGAGTTACGAGCAGTACTTC. V is TRBV7-8 and J is TRBJ2-7; D perhaps matches TRBD2 (6 bases). Trimming stripped 1 base from V and 4 bases from J, with 11 bases between. The CDR3 is made up of 14 amino acids. In germline, CDR1 is SGHVS, CDR2 FQNEAQ.

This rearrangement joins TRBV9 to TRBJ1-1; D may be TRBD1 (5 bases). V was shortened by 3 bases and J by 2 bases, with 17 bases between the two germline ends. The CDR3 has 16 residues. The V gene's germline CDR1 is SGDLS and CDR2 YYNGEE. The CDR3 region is CASSAWSTEFNTEAFF. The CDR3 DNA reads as TGTGCCAGCAGCGCTTGGTCGACAGAATTCAACACTGAAGCTTTCTTT.

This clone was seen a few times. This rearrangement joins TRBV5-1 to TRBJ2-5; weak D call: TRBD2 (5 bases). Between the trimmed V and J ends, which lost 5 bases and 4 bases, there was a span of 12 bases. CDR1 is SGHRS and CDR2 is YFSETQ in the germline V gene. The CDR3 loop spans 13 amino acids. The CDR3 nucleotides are TGCGCCAGCAGTGGACTTTTAGGAGAGACCCAGTACTTC. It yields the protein CASSGLLGETQYF. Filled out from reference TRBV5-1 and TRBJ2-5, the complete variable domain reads KAGVTQTPRYLIKTRGQQVTLSCSPISGHRSVSWYQQTPGQGLQFLFEYFSETQRNKGNFPGRFSGRQFSNSRSEMNVSTLELGDSALYLCASSGLLGETQYFGPGTRLLVL.

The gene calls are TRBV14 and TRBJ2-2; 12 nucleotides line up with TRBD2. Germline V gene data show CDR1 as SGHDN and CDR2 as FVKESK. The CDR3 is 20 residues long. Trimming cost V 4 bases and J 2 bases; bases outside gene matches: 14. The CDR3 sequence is CASSRQRTSGMIVNTGELFF. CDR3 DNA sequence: TGTGCCAGCAGCCGACAGAGGACTAGCGGGATGATCGTCAACACCGGGGAGCTGTTTTTT.

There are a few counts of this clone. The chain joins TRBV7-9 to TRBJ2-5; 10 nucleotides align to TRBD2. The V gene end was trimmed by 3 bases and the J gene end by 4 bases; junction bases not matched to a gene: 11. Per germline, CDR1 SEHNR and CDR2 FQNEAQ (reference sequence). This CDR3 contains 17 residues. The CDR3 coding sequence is TGTGCCAGCAGCTTCGACAGCGGGAGGGCCGGTTTAGAGACCCAGTACTTC. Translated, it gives CASSFDSGRAGLETQYF.

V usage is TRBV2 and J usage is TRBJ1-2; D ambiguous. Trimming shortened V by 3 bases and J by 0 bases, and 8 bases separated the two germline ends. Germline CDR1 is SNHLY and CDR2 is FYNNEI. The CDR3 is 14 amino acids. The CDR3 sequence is CASSDVRPNYGYTF. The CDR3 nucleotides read TGTGCCAGCAGTGATGTGAGGCCTAACTATGGCTACACCTTC.

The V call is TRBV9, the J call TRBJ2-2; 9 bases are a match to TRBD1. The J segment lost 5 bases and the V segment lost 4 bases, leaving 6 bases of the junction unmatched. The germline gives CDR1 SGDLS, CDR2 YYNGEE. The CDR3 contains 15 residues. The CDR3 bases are TGTGCCAGCAGCATCAGACAGGGGGGGACCGGGGAGCTGTTTTTT. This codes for CASSIRQGGTGELFF.

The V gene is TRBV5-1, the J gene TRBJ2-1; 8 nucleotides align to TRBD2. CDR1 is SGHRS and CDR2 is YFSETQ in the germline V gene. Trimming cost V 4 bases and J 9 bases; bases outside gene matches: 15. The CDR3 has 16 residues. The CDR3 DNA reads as TGCGCCAGCAGCGAACGCGGGAGGAGCCGACTGGGTGAGCAGTTCTTC. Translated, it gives CASSERGRSRLGEQFF.

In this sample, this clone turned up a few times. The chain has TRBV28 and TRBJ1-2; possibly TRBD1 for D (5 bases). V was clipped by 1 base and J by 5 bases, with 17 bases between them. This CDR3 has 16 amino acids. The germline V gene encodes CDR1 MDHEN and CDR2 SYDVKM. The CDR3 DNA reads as TGTGCCAGCAGTTTATTCCCCGGCGGGGGAGAATATGGCTACACCTTC. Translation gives CASSLFPGGGEYGYTF.

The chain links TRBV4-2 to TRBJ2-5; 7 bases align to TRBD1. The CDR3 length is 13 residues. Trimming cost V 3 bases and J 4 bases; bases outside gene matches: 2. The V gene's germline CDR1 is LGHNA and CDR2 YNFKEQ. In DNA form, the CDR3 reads TGTGCCAGCAGCCATAGACAGGGAGAGACCCAGTACTTC. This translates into CASSHRQGETQYF.

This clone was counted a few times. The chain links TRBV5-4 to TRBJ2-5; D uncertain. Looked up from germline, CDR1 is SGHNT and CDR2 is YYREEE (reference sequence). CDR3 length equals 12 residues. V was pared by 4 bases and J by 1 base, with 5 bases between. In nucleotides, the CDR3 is TGTGCCAGCAGCCGAGGCCAAGAGACCCAGTACTTC. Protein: CASSRGQETQYF.

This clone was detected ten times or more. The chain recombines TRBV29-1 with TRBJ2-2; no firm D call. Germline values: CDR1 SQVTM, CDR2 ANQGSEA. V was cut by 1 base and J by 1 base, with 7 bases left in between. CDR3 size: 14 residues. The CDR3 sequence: CSVEALLNTGELFF. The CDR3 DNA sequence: TGCAGCGTTGAAGCCTTACTGAACACCGGGGAGCTGTTTTTT.

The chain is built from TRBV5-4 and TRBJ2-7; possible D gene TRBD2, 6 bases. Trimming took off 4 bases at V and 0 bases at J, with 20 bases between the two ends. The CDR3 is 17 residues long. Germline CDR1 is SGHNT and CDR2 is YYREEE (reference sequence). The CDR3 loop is CASSQDVRRGSSYEQYF. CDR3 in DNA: TGTGCCAGCAGCCAAGATGTACGCCGGGGGTCCTCCTACGAGCAGTACTTC.

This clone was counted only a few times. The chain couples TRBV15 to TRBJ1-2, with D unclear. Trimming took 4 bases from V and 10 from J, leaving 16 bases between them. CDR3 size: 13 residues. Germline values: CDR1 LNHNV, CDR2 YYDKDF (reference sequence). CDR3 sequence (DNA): TGTGCCACCAGCACACGGCGGGCGGCTGCCTACACCTTC. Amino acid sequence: CATSTRRAAAYTF.

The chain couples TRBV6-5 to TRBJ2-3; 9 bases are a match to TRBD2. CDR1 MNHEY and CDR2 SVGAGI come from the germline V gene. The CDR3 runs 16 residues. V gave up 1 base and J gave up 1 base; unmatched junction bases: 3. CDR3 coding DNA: TGTGCCAGCAGTTACTTTAGCGGGGGAGGCACAGATACGCAGTATTTT. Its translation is CASSYFSGGGTDTQYF.

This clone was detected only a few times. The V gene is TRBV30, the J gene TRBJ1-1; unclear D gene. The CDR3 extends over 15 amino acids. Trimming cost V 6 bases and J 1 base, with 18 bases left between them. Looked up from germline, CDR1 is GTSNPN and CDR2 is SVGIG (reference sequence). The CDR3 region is CACSPLQPTNTEAFF. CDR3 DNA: TGTGCCTGCTCTCCCCTACAGCCCACGAACACTGAAGCTTTCTTT.

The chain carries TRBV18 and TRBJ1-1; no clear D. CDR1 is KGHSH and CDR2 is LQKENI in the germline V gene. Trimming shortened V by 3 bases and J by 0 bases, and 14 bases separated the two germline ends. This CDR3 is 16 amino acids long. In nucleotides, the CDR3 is TGTGCCAGCTCACCCTTGAATCCACTAATGAACACTGAAGCTTTCTTT. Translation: CASSPLNPLMNTEAFF.

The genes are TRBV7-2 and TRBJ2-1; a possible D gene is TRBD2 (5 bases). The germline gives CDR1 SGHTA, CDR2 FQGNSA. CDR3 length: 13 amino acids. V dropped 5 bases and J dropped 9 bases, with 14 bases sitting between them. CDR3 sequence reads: CASSTPSSPEQFF. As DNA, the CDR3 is TGTGCCAGCAGCACTCCGTCTAGCCCTGAGCAGTTCTTC.

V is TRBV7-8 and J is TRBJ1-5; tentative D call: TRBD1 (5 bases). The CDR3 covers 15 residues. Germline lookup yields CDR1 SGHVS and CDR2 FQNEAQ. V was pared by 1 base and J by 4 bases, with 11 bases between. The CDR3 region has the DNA TGTGCCAGCAGCTTAGGCAGACAGAAAAATCAGCCCCAGCATTTT. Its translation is CASSLGRQKNQPQHF.

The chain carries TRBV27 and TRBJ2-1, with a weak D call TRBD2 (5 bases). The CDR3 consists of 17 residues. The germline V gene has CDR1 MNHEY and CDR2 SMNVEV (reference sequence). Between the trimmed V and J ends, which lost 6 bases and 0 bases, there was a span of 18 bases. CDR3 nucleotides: TGTGCCAGCAGAGAGGGCCACCTAGCAGTCTCCTACAATGAGCAGTTCTTC. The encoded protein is CASREGHLAVSYNEQFF.

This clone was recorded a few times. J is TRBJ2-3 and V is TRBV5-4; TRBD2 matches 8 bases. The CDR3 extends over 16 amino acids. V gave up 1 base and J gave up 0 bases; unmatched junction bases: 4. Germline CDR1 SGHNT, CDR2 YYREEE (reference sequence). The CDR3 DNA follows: TGTGCCAGCAGCTTGTTAGCGGGGACTAGCACAGATACGCAGTATTTT. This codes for CASSLLAGTSTDTQYF.

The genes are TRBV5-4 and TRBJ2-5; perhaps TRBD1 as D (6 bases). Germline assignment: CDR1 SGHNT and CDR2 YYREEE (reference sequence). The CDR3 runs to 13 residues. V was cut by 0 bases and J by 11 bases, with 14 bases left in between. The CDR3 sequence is CASSLGGLGEQYF. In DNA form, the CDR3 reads TGTGCCAGCAGCTTGGGGGGGCTGGGTGAGCAGTACTTC.

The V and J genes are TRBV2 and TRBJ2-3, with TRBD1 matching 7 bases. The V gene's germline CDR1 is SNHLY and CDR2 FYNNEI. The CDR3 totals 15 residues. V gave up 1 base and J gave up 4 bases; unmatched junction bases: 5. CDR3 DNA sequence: TGTGCCAGCAGTGAAGGACAGGGTATGGCAGATACGCAGTATTTT. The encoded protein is CASSEGQGMADTQYF. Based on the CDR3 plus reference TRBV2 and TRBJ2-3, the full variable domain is EPEVTQTPSHQVTQMGQEVILRCVPISNHLYFYWYRQILGQKVEFLVSFYNNEISEKSEIFDDQFSVERPDGSNFTLKIRSTKLEDSAMYFCASSEGQGMADTQYFGPGTRLTVL.